The rows below give T cell receptor beta chains drawn from one sample of a study of shared clonotypes between healthy human individuals. This table comes from immunoSEQ multiplex PCR, and its TCRdb copy is limited to in-frame clones, with some not included. The sample lists 450,000 or so clones, around 77% occurring once. The material sequenced was PBMCs. All receptors derive from a woman aged 40-49 years in good health. Some clones in this sample may be carry-over from other donors' samples. The CDR3 runs from the conserved cysteine through the conserved F or W. The D gene is left open where the match is weak. Rows may omit the clone size; those that give it use once, few, many or a size class.

v_gene	d_gene	j_gene	abundance	CDR3nt	CDR3aa
TRBV7-3	.	TRBJ2-5	.	TGTGCCAGCAGCTTAACTAGCGGAGAGACCCAGTACTTC	CASSLTSGETQYF
TRBV28	TRBD2	TRBJ2-3	.	TGTGCCAGCAGTGTCTCTAGCGGGAGTGGCACAGATACGCAGTATTTT	CASSVSSGSGTDTQYF
TRBV5-1	.	TRBJ2-7	.	TGCGCCAGCAGCTTGGACCAGCCCTACGAGCAGTACTTC	CASSLDQPYEQYF
TRBV6-1	.	TRBJ1-1	.	TGTGCCAGCAGTGAGACAGAGGTCACTGAAGCTTTCTTT	CASSETEVTEAFF
TRBV30	.	TRBJ1-2	many	TGTGCCTGGAGTGCGGGGGGCGATTATGGCTACACCTTC	CAWSAGGDYGYTF
TRBV29-1	.	TRBJ1-1	.	TGCAGCGTTGAAAGGGGTACGGGGCAAGGGTGGGAAGCTTTCTTT	CSVERGTGQGWEAFF
TRBV30	.	TRBJ1-4	.	TGTGCCTGGAGTGTAGGGGGAATAAATGAAAAACTGTTTTTT	CAWSVGGINEKLFF
TRBV7-2	.	TRBJ2-7	many	TGTGCCAGCAGCTTAGCTCGGAACGTGAACAAGTACGAGCAGTACTTC	CASSLARNVNKYEQYF
TRBV7-8	.	TRBJ1-1	.	TGTGCCAGCAGCCACGCCAGGGCCGGGACTGAAGCTTTCTTT	CASSHARAGTEAFF
TRBV28	TRBD1	TRBJ1-5	.	TGTGCCAGCACCCAAGAGTTGGGACAGGTGATTTTGGGCAATCAGCCCCAGCATTTT	CASTQELGQVILGNQPQHF